This TCR beta chain came from a study of T cell repertoires in cytomegalovirus infection. For the study at large: Both recently identified HLA-C-restricted and well-studied HLA-B-restricted CMV epitopes were used in the study. Both CMV infection and a matching HLA type were indicated by public TCR beta signatures.

TCRdb re-derived calls from the reads in MiXCR, one entry per CDR3 protein. The repertoire holds a few hundred thousand distinct CDR3 sequences, with 40% as singletons. To note about this clonotype: The antigen remains unidentified.

Study-wide findings and caveats: Dominant in the ex vivo response were TCR beta clonotypes restricted by HLA-C and specific for CMV. Pooled public TCR beta family frequency picked out CMV carriers with the relevant HLA.

The clonotype originates from a human donor in good health (CMV status not recorded). Some clones in this sample may be carry-over from other donors' samples. The sequencing used cultured PBMCs, collected from culture after CMV antigen stimulation.

The DNA for the CDR3 is TGTGCCAGTTGTCTTACAGGGTCAACATACAATGAGCAGTTCTTC. Its translation is CASCLTGSTYNEQFF. The chain recombines TRBV7-2 with TRBJ2-1, with TRBD1 as a possible D gene (6 bases). Germline assignment: CDR1 SGHTA and CDR2 FQGNSA. There are 15 residues in the CDR3. Deletions cut 9 bases from V and 4 bases from J, with 19 bases between.